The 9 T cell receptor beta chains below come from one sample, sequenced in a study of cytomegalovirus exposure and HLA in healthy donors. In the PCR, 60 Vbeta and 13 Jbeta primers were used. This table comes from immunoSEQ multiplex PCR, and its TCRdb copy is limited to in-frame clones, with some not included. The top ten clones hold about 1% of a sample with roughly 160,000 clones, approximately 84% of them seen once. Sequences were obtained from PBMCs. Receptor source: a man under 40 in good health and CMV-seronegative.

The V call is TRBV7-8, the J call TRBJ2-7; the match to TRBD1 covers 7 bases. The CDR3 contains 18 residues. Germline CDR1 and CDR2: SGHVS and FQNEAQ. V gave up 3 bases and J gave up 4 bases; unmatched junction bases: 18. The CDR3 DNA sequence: TGTGCCAGCAGCTTTAGTGGGGCTGACAGGGCGATCCTATACGAGCAGTACTTC. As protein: CASSFSGADRAILYEQYF. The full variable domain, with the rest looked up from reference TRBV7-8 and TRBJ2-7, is GAGVSQSPRYKVAKRGQDVALRCDPISGHVSLFWYQQALGQGPEFLTYFQNEAQLDKSGLPSDRFFAERPEGSVSTLKIQRTQQEDSAVYLCASSFSGADRAILYEQYFGPGTRLTVT.

This chain's CDR3 is CASSKSGTSGGSYEQYF. The CDR3 DNA reads TGTGCCAGCAGCAAAAGCGGGACTAGCGGGGGCTCCTACGAGCAGTACTTC. The chain is built from TRBV21-1 and TRBJ2-7; the table assigns TRBD2, which was not confirmed against the DNA. TRBV21-1 is a listed pseudogene. The CDR3 sequence is 17 residues long.

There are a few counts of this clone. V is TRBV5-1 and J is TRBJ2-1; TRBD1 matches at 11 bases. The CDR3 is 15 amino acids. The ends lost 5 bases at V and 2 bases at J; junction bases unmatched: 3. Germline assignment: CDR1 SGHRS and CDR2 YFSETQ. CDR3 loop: CASRPGQGAYNEQFF. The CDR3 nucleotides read TGCGCCAGCAGACCGGGACAGGGGGCCTACAATGAGCAGTTCTTC.

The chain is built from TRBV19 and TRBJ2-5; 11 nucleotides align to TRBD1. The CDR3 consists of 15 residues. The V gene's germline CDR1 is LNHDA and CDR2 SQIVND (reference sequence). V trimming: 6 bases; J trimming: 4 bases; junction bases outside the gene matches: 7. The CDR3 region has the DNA TGTGCCAGTAGGGACAGGGGGCCTCGACGAGAGACCCAGTACTTC. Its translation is CASRDRGPRRETQYF.

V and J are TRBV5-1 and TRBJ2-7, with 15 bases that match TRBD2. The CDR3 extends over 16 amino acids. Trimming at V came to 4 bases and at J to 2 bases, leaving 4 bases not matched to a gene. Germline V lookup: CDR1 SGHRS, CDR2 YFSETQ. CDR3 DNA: TGCGCCAGCAGCCGGGGACTAGCGGGGGGCCCCTACGAGCAGTACTTC. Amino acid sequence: CASSRGLAGGPYEQYF.

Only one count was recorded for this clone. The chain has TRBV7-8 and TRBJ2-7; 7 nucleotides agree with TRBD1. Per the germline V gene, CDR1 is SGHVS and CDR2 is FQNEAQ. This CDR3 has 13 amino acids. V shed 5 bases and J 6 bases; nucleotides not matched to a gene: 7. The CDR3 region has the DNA TGTGCCAGCAGCATCACAGGGGACGGCGAGCAGTACTTC. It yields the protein CASSITGDGEQYF.

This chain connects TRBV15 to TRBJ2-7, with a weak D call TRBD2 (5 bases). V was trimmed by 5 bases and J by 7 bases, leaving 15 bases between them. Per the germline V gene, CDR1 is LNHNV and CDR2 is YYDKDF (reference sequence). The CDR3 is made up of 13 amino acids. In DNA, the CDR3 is TGTGCCACCAGCCTCGATGGCCCGGGGGAGCAGTACTTC. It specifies CATSLDGPGEQYF.

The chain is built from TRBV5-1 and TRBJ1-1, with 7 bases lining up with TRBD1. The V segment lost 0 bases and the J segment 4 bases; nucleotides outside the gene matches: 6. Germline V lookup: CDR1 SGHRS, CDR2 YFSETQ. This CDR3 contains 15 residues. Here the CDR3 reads CASSLDQGGGTEAFF. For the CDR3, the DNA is TGCGCCAGCAGCTTGGACCAGGGGGGAGGCACTGAAGCTTTCTTT.

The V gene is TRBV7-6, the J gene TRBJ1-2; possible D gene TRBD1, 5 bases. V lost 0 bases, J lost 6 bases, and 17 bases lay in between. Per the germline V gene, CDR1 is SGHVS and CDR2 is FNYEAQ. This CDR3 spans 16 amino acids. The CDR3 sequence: CASSLAVWGVPDGYTF. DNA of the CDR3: TGTGCCAGCAGCTTAGCGGTATGGGGGGTTCCCGATGGCTACACCTTC.